This is a list of T cell receptor beta chains from one sample in a study of post-analysis software for immune sequencing data. TCRdb analysed the PCR reads with MiXCR anew, one entry per CDR3 protein. The table shows about 620,000 distinct CDR3 sequences, with roughly two fifths occurring only once. Material for sequencing was blood. These receptors originate from a girl under 18 with multiple sclerosis. Each CDR3 is given with its conserved first and last residue. The D gene is left open where the match is weak. Clone size is given for some rows only: seen once, a few or many times, or a class if the clone is expanded.

v_call,d_call,j_call,clone_size,cdr3_nt,cdr3_aa
TRBV14,NA,TRBJ2-5,NA,TGTGCCAGCAGCCCCAGAATGGGACTTGAAGAGACCCAGTACTTC,CASSPRMGLEETQYF
TRBV5-1,NA,TRBJ2-7,few,TGCGCCAGCAGCGAGGACGGGACCTACGAGCAGTACTTC,CASSEDGTYEQYF
TRBV12-3/TRBV12-4,NA,TRBJ1-1,few,TGTGCCAGCAGTTTAAGGCAGGGAGGCACTGAAGCTTTCTTT,CASSLRQGGTEAFF
TRBV2,NA,TRBJ2-5,NA,TGTGCCAGCAGAGGCAGGAAAGAGACCCAGTACTTC,CASRGRKETQYF
TRBV7-2,NA,TRBJ2-6,NA,TGTGCCAGCAGCCCAAGTCACTCTGGGGCCAACGTCCTGACTTTC,CASSPSHSGANVLTF
TRBV7-2,TRBD2,TRBJ2-3,few,TGTGCCAGCCTTCAGCGGGAGGGGAGGTCAGATACGCAGTATTTT,CASLQREGRSDTQYF
TRBV2,NA,TRBJ2-5,few,TGTGCCAGCAGGTCACGGTCCCAAGAGACCCAGTACTTC,CASRSRSQETQYF
TRBV7-9,TRBD2,TRBJ2-5,NA,TGTGCCAGCAGCCCTAGCGGGAGGGCCGGAGAGACCCAGTACTTC,CASSPSGRAGETQYF
TRBV12-3/TRBV12-4,NA,TRBJ1-2,once,TGTGCCAGCAGTTTTTGGAGTTATGGCTACACCTTC,CASSFWSYGYTF
TRBV7-2,TRBD1,TRBJ2-7,NA,TGTGCCAGCAGCTTCTCGGTAGGGGACAGGACCTACGAGCAGTACTTC,CASSFSVGDRTYEQYF
TRBV12-3/TRBV12-4,NA,TRBJ2-2,NA,TGTGCCATCTTAGACAGGAGCACCGGGGAGCTGTTTTTT,CAILDRSTGELFF
TRBV12-3/TRBV12-4,TRBD1,TRBJ2-5,few,TGTGCCAGCGCCACCCAGTCGACAGGGTTTAAGGAGACCCAGTACTTC,CASATQSTGFKETQYF
TRBV4-1,NA,TRBJ1-2,NA,TGCGCCAGCAGCCAAGATCGGGGTGGGCAGAACTATGGCTACACCTTC,CASSQDRGGQNYGYTF